Each of the 3 T cell receptor beta chains below was sequenced from the same sample in a study of blood T cell repertoires in COVID-19 (dated by TCRdb to about 2020). Library preparation employed the immunoSEQ multiplex PCR assay. TCRdb obtained this table from immuneACCESS and retained in-frame rearrangements with V and J assigned. These tables miss some clones; where compared with another copy, unresolved V genes account for less than half of the shortfall, and the remainder is unexplained. Present in this sample are over 150,000 clones, around 80% of which were seen just once. The ten largest clones capture about 7.3% of the sample. Sample: PBMCs or T cells enriched from blood (not recorded which). These receptors were collected from a man aged 50 or older who had recovered from COVID-19.

J is TRBJ2-7 and V is TRBV23-1; 7 positions match TRBD1. TRBV23-1 is an ORF for which the function is uncertain. The CDR3 runs to 12 residues. With V trimmed by 8 bases and J by 4 bases, 5 bases remained unmatched. The CDR3 sequence: CASWDRIYEQYF. CDR3 DNA: TGCGCCAGCTGGGACAGAATTTACGAGCAGTACTTC.

The chain recombines TRBV4-3 with TRBJ2-1, with 8 bases fitting TRBD1. Trimming took 4 bases from V and 7 from J; bases not matched to a gene: 15. The CDR3 is made up of 17 amino acids. The germline CDR1 and CDR2 sequences are LGHNA and YSLEER. The chain's CDR3 is CASSPDPETGVWNEQFF. In DNA, the CDR3 is TGCGCCAGCAGCCCAGACCCGGAGACAGGGGTATGGAATGAGCAGTTCTTC.

This clone showed up just once. The chain combines TRBV7-2 with TRBJ1-5; D possibly corresponds to TRBD1 (5 bases). CDR3 length equals 14 residues. Trimming pared 5 bases from V and 6 bases from J, leaving 14 bases between. The germline V gene encodes CDR1 SGHTA and CDR2 FQGNSA. This chain's CDR3 is CASSPLAQGQPQHF. DNA of the CDR3: TGTGCCAGCAGCCCCCTCGCCCAGGGTCAGCCCCAGCATTTT.